The source of this T cell receptor beta chain is a study of blood T cell repertoires in COVID-19. In its sample, this clone was seen a few times. Assay: immunoSEQ multiplex PCR; the TCRdb copy retains only in-frame clones and omits some. There are approximately 280,000 clones in the sample; 80% to 90% occur only once, and roughly 5% lies in the top ten. Germline V gene sequence: CDR1 SGHTA, CDR2 FQGNSA. Deletions cut 5 bases from V and 4 bases from J, with 17 bases between. CDR3 length: 15 residues. This chain joins TRBV7-2 and TRBJ2-5; tentative D call: TRBD2 (7 bases). Sequencing was performed on peripheral blood. This receptor was taken from a man aged 40-50 years with acute or convalescent COVID-19. The CDR3: CASSRGAAMGETQYF. The CDR3, as DNA: TGTGCCAGCAGCCGGGGGGCGGCGATGGGAGAGACCCAGTACTTC.